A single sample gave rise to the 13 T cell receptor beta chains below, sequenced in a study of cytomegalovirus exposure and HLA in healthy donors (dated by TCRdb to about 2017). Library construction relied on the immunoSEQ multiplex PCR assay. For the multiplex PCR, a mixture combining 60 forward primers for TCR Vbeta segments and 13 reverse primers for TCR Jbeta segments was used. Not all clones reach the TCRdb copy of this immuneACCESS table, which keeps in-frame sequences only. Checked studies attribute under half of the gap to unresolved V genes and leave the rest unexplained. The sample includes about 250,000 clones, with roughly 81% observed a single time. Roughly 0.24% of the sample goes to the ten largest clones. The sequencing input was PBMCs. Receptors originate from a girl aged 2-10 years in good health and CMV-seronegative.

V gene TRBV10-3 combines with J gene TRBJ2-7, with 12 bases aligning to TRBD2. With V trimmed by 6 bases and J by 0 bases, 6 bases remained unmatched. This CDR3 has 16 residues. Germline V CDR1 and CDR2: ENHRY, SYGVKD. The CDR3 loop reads CAIRETSGSLSYEQYF. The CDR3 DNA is TGTGCCATCAGAGAGACTAGCGGGAGTCTCTCCTACGAGCAGTACTTC.

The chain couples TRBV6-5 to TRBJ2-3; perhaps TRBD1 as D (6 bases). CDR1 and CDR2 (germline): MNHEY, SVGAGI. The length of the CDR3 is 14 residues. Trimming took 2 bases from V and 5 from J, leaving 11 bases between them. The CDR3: CASSYQGQEDTQYF. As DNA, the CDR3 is TGTGCCAGCAGTTACCAGGGGCAGGAAGATACGCAGTATTTT.

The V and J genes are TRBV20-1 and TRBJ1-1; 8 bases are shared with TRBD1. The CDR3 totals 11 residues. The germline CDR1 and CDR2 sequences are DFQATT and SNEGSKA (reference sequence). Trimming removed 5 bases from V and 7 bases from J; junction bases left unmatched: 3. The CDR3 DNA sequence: TGCAGTGCTCCGGGACAGGTTGAAGCTTTCTTT. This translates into CSAPGQVEAFF.

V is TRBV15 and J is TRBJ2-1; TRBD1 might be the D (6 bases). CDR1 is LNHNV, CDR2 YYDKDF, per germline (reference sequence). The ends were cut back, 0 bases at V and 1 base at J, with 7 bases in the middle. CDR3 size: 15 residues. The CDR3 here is CATSRDRGSYNEQFF. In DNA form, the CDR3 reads TGTGCCACCAGCAGAGACAGGGGTTCCTACAATGAGCAGTTCTTC.

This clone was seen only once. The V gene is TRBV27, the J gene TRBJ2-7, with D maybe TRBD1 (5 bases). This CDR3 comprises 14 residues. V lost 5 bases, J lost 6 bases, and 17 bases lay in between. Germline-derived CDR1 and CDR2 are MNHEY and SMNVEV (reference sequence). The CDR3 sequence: CASSPSPRAGEQYF. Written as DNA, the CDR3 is TGTGCCAGCAGTCCATCTCCCAGGGCTGGCGAGCAGTACTTC.

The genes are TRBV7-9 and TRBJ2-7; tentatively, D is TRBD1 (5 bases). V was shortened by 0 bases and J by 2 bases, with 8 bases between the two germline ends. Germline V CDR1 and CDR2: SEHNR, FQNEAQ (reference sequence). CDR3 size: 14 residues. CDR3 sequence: CASSLAGATYEQYF. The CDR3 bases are TGTGCCAGCAGCTTAGCAGGGGCCACCTACGAGCAGTACTTC. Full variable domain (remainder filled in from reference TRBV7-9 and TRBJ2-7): DTGVSQNPRHKITKRGQNVTFRCDPISEHNRLYWYRQTLGQGPEFLTYFQNEAQLEKSRLLSDRFSAERPKGSFSTLEIQRTEQGDSAMYLCASSLAGATYEQYFGPGTRLTVT.

The CDR3 coding sequence is TGTGCCAGCAGCCGCGCCGGTGGCGGGGGGTTCCAAGAGACCCAGTACTTC. It is translated as CASSRAGGGGFQETQYF. This chain joins TRBV7-9 and TRBJ2-5; 8 bases map to TRBD2. The CDR3 is 17 amino acids. J was trimmed by 1 base and V by 5 bases; bases with no gene match: 12. CDR1 is SEHNR, CDR2 FQNEAQ, per germline (reference sequence).

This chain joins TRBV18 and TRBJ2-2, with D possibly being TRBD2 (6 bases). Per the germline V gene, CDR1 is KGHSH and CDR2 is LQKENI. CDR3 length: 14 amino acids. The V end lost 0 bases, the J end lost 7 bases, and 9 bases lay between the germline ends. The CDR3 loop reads CASSPPLARGELFF. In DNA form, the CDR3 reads TGTGCCAGCTCACCACCGCTAGCGCGCGGGGAGCTGTTTTTT.

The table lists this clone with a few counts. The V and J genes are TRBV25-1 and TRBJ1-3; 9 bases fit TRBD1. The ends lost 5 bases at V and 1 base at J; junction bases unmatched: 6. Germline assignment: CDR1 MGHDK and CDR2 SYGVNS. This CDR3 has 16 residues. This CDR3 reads CASSPGTGSSGNTIYF. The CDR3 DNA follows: TGTGCCAGCAGTCCTGGGACAGGGTCTTCTGGAAACACCATATATTTT.

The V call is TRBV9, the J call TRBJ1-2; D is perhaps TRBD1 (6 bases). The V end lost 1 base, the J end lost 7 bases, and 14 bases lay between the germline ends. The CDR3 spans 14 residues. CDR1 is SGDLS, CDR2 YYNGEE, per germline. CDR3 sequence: CASSVLGGVGGYTF. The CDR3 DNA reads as TGTGCCAGCAGCGTATTAGGGGGGGTAGGTGGCTACACCTTC.

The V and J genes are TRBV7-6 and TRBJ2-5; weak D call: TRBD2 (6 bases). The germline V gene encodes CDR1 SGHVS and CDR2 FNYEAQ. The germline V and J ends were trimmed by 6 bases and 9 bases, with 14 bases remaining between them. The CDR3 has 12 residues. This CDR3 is CASRSTGRPQYF. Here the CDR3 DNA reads TGTGCCAGCAGGTCCACGGGGAGGCCCCAGTACTTC.

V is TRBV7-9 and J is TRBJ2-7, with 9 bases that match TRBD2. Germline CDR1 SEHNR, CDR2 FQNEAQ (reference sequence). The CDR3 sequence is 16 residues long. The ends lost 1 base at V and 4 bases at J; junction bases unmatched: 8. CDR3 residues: CASSLGASGTTYEQYF. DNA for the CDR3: TGTGCCAGCAGCTTAGGGGCTAGCGGGACTACTTACGAGCAGTACTTC. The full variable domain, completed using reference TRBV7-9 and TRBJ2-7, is DTGVSQNPRHKITKRGQNVTFRCDPISEHNRLYWYRQTLGQGPEFLTYFQNEAQLEKSRLLSDRFSAERPKGSFSTLEIQRTEQGDSAMYLCASSLGASGTTYEQYFGPGTRLTVT.

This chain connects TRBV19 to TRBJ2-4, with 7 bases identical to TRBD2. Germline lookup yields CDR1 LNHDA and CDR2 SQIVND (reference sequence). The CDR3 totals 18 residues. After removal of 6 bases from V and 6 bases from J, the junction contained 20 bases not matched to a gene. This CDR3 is CASSRLAADRIGGNIQYF. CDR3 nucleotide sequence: TGTGCCAGTAGCCGTCTAGCGGCCGATCGAATTGGAGGAAACATTCAGTACTTC.